This TCR beta chain was recorded in a study of Graves' ophthalmopathy and Graves' hyperthyroidism. Deletions cut 5 bases from V and 5 bases from J, with 15 bases between. This CDR3 contains 15 residues. Looked up from germline, CDR1 is LNHDA and CDR2 is SQIVND (reference sequence). Amplified TCR beta CDR3 regions were obtained using RNA transcripts as template. RT-PCR was first run with HTBI primers, then multiplex PCR in a second round. A single record per CDR3 protein comes from TCRdb applying MiXCR to the multiplex PCR reads. Among fewer than 70,000 distinct CDR3 sequences listed, under 55% were seen once.

The receptor's source is an adult woman with Graves' ophthalmopathy. Material for sequencing was peripheral blood. The chain carries TRBV19 and TRBJ1-4; unclear D gene. CDR3 protein: CASSPPARGNEKLFF. The DNA for the CDR3 is TGTGCCAGTAGTCCCCCGGCCCGAGGCAATGAAAAACTGTTTTTT.